The sequence of this T cell receptor (beta chain) was determined in a study of breast tumors, draining lymph nodes, adjacent tissues. Axillary draining lymph nodes of breast cancer patients supplied the node samples. Overall study findings and caveats: That most tumor T cells come from lymph nodes remained unproven. Tumor TCR diversity was below lymph nodes but above nontumor tissue.

TCRdb recomputed calls from the multiplex PCR reads with MiXCR, one row per CDR3 protein. The sample includes about 200,000 distinct CDR3 sequences, around 29% of them seen just once. Ten or more counts support this clonotype. Its matching antigen is unknown. The CDR3 runs 14 residues. The V end was cut by 1 base, the J end by 2 bases, with 11 bases between. From germline, CDR1 is DFQATT and CDR2 SNEGSKA (reference sequence). The sequence was collected from a female donor with breast cancer. Some clones in this sample may be carry-over from other donors' samples. J is TRBJ2-5 and V is TRBV20-1; a possible D gene is TRBD2 (5 bases). Sequencing used axillary lymph node tissue. CDR3 DNA sequence: TGCAGTGCTAGAGTTGAGGGCCTTCAAGAGACCCAGTACTTC. Protein product: CSARVEGLQETQYF.